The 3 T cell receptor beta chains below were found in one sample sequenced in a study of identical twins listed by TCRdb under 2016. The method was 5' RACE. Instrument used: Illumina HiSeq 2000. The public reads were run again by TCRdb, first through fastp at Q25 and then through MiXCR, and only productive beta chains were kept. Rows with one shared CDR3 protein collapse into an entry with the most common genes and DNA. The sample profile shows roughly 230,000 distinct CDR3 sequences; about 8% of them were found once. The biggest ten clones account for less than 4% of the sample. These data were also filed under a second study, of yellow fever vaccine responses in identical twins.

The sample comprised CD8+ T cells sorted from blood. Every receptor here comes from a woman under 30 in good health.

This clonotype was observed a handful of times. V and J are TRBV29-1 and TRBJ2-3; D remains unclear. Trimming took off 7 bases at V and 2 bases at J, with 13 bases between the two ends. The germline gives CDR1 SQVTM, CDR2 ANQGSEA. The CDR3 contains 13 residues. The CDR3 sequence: CSALDILTDTQYF. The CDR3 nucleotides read TGCAGCGCCCTCGACATTCTCACAGATACGCAGTATTTT.

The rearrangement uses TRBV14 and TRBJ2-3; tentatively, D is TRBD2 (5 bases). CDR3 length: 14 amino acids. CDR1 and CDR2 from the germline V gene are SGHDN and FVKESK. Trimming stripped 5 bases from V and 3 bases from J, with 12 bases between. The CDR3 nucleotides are TGTGCCAGCAGCACCCACTCGGGGACAGATACGCAGTATTTT. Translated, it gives CASSTHSGTDTQYF.

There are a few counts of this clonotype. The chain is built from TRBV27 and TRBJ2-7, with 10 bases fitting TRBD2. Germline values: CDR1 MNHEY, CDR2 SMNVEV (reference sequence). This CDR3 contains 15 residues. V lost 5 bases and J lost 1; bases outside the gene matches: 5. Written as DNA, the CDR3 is TGTGCCAGCAGTGCCTCTAGCGGGGGATCCTACGAGCAGTACTTC. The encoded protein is CASSASSGGSYEQYF.